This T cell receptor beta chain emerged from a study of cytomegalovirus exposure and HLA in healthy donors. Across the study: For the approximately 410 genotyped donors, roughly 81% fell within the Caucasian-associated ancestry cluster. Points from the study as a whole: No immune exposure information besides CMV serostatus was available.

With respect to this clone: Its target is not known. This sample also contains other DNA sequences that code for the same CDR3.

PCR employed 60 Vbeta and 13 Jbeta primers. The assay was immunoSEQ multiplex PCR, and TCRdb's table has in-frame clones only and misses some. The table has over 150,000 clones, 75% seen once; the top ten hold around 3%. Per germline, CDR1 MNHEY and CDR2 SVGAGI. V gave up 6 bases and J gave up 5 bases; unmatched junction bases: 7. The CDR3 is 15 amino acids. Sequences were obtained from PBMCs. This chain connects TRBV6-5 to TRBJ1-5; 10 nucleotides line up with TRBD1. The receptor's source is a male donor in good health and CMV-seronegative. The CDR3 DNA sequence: TGTGCCAGCAGGCGCGACAGGGGGCCCTATCAGCCCCAGCATTTT. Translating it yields CASRRDRGPYQPQHF.